Shown below are 29 T cell receptor beta chains from a single sample sequenced in a study of graft-versus-host responses after intestinal transplantation. These TCRs' antigens remain unknown. Using immunoSEQ multiplex PCR, the repertoire was profiled, and TCRdb retains in-frame clones only, with some absent. Of approximately 99,000 clones listed, approximately 90% are singletons. The sequenced sample was unstimulated CD8+ T cells sorted from spleen or lymph node cells, obtained before transplant. Source of these receptors: a human donor who was the organ donor for an intestinal transplant.

V is TRBV28 and J is TRBJ2-2, with D unresolved. CDR3 size: 14 residues. Germline CDR1 reads MDHEN; CDR2 reads SYDVKM. Trimming took 0 bases from V and 7 from J, leaving 9 bases between them. The CDR3 loop is CASSLWADHGELFF. The CDR3 DNA reads as TGTGCCAGCAGTTTATGGGCCGATCACGGGGAGCTGTTTTTT.

The rearrangement uses TRBV11-2 and TRBJ2-7, with 9 bases identical to TRBD1. The CDR3 loop spans 16 amino acids. V was clipped by 0 bases and J by 2 bases; unmatched bases: 5. Germline V lookup: CDR1 SGHAT, CDR2 FQNNGV. Here the CDR3 DNA reads TGTGCCAGCAGCTTAGATTTCGGACAGGGGCCCTACGAGCAGTACTTC. Amino acid sequence: CASSLDFGQGPYEQYF.

The rearrangement uses TRBV5-4 and TRBJ1-2; no firm D call. CDR3 length: 11 residues. CDR1 is SGHNT, CDR2 YYREEE, per germline (reference sequence). V lost 3 bases and J 4 bases, leaving 4 bases between the germline ends. The CDR3 is CASSSLYGYTF. The CDR3, as DNA: TGTGCCAGCAGCTCCCTCTATGGCTACACCTTC. The full variable domain, rest sourced from reference TRBV5-4 and TRBJ1-2, is ETGVTQSPTHLIKTRGQQVTLRCSSQSGHNTVSWYQQALGQGPQFIFQYYREEENGRGNFPPRFSGLQFPNYSSELNVNALELDDSALYLCASSSLYGYTFGSGTRLTVV.

The chain uses TRBV19 and TRBJ2-7; TRBD1 agrees at 9 bases. Germline V CDR1 and CDR2: LNHDA, SQIVND (reference sequence). The CDR3 has 14 residues. Trimming cost V 6 bases and J 5 bases; bases outside gene matches: 8. In nucleotides, the CDR3 is TGTGCCAGTAGACCCGGACAGGGGCCAGACGAGCAGTACTTC. It translates to CASRPGQGPDEQYF.

J is TRBJ2-7 and V is TRBV7-9, with 9 bases identical to TRBD2. This CDR3 region has 18 residues. The V and J ends lost 4 bases and 5 bases, in that order; junction bases with no gene match: 18. Germline-derived CDR1 and CDR2 are SEHNR and FQNEAQ (reference sequence). This CDR3 reads CASSSLAVLVAGEDEQYF. In DNA, the CDR3 is TGTGCCAGCAGCTCCCTCGCGGTGTTGGTAGCGGGGGAGGACGAGCAGTACTTC.

The V gene is TRBV5-5, the J gene TRBJ2-7, with D perhaps matching TRBD1 (5 bases). Trimming pared 4 bases from V and 0 bases from J, leaving 8 bases between. CDR1 SGHKS and CDR2 YYEKEE come from the germline V gene (reference sequence). CDR3 size: 13 residues. CDR3 bases: TGTGCCAGCAGCCCGGACACCTCCTACGAGCAGTACTTC. Amino acid sequence: CASSPDTSYEQYF.

V is TRBV5-1 and J is TRBJ1-1, with D maybe TRBD1 (6 bases). Germline lookup yields CDR1 SGHRS and CDR2 YFSETQ. The CDR3 is 12 residues long. The V end was cut by 4 bases, the J end by 8 bases, with 12 bases between. The CDR3 loop reads CASSPSGTEAFF. The CDR3 region has the DNA TGCGCCAGCAGCCCCTCCGGGACAGAAGCTTTCTTT.

V and J are TRBV11-3 and TRBJ2-7; D is possibly TRBD2 (6 bases). Germline V gene sequence: CDR1 SGHNT, CDR2 YENEEA. The V end was cut by 1 base, the J end by 8 bases, with 9 bases between. The CDR3 runs 12 residues. CDR3 sequence reads: CASSLGDSKQYF. In nucleotides, the CDR3 is TGTGCCAGCAGCTTAGGGGACTCGAAGCAGTACTTC.

The chain employs TRBV28 and TRBJ2-3; TRBD1 matches at 8 bases. The V gene's germline CDR1 is MDHEN and CDR2 SYDVKM. The V segment lost 6 bases and the J segment 4 bases; nucleotides outside the gene matches: 12. The CDR3 is made up of 16 amino acids. CDR3 sequence (DNA): TGTGCCAGCAGACTGACCGGGACAGGTGCCCCAGATACGCAGTATTTT. Amino acids: CASRLTGTGAPDTQYF.

The CDR3 DNA reads TGTGCCAGCAGCCAAGTTGTACCGGGGAGGTTAGGGAACACTGAAGCTTTCTTT. It specifies CASSQVVPGRLGNTEAFF. This chain uses TRBV14 with TRBJ1-1; unclear D gene. CDR1 and CDR2 (germline): SGHDN, FVKESK. The ends were cut back, 1 base at V and 1 base at J, with 19 bases in the middle. The CDR3 length is 18 residues.

The chain recombines TRBV7-8 with TRBJ2-1, with D uncertain. V shed 4 bases and J shed 9 bases, with 10 bases lying between them. The CDR3 extends over 12 amino acids. The V gene's germline CDR1 is SGHVS and CDR2 FQNEAQ. The CDR3, as DNA: TGTGCCAGCAGCTCAAGTACGGGTGAGCAGTTCTTC. Its protein is CASSSSTGEQFF. The complete variable domain, with remaining parts taken from reference TRBV7-8 and TRBJ2-1, reads GAGVSQSPRYKVAKRGQDVALRCDPISGHVSLFWYQQALGQGPEFLTYFQNEAQLDKSGLPSDRFFAERPEGSVSTLKIQRTQQEDSAVYLCASSSSTGEQFFGPGTRLTVL.

This clone came up a few times. This chain joins TRBV5-6 and TRBJ1-6; D unclear. This CDR3 spans 17 amino acids. CDR1 SGHDT and CDR2 YYEEEE come from the germline V gene. V was trimmed by 2 bases and J by 8 bases, leaving 20 bases between them. CDR3 amino acids: CASSFWDGGRVDSPLHF. The CDR3 region has the DNA TGTGCCAGCAGCTTCTGGGATGGTGGGAGGGTGGATTCACCCCTCCACTTT.

The chain couples TRBV2 to TRBJ2-3; TRBD2 matches at 7 bases. Unmatched junction bases numbered 6, after V lost 7 bases and J lost 2 bases. The CDR3 length is 14 residues. CDR1 SNHLY and CDR2 FYNNEI come from the germline V gene. CDR3 sequence (DNA): TGTGCCAGCATCGGGGGGACGACCACAGATACGCAGTATTTT. It translates to CASIGGTTTDTQYF.

The genes are TRBV4-1 and TRBJ2-5; 10 bases align to TRBD2. Per germline, CDR1 MGHRA and CDR2 YSYEKL. The length of the CDR3 is 17 residues. V was clipped by 3 bases and J by 2 bases; unmatched bases: 9. The CDR3, as DNA: TGCGCCAGCAGCCACGATAGCGGGGGGATCCAACAAGAGACCCAGTACTTC. This gives the protein CASSHDSGGIQQETQYF.

V is TRBV18 and J is TRBJ2-7; 7 positions match TRBD2. Germline assignment: CDR1 KGHSH and CDR2 LQKENI. The CDR3 is made up of 16 amino acids. V lost 2 bases and J lost 0; bases outside the gene matches: 7. The CDR3 region is CASSPIGAGFSYEQYF. Written as DNA, the CDR3 is TGTGCCAGCTCACCAATTGGAGCGGGATTCTCCTACGAGCAGTACTTC.

The J gene is TRBJ2-5, the V gene TRBV14; weak D call: TRBD1 (5 bases). Germline-derived CDR1 and CDR2 are SGHDN and FVKESK. Trimming removed 2 bases from V and 5 bases from J, with 9 bases in between. The CDR3 has 13 amino acids. The CDR3 nucleotides are TGTGCCAGCAGCCAACAGGGTTTCGAGACCCAGTACTTC. This gives the protein CASSQQGFETQYF.

This rearrangement joins TRBV25-1 to TRBJ1-5; 9 bases fit TRBD1. The J segment lost 9 bases and the V segment lost 4 bases, leaving 4 bases of the junction unmatched. In germline, CDR1 is MGHDK, CDR2 SYGVNS. The CDR3 runs 13 residues. As DNA, the CDR3 is TGTGCCAGCAGTGGACAGGGGGGTGGGCCCCAGCATTTT. Residues: CASSGQGGGPQHF.

This chain uses TRBV29-1 with TRBJ2-5, with D possibly being TRBD1 (5 bases). This CDR3 region has 15 residues. Germline loops: CDR1 SQVTM, CDR2 ANQGSEA. V lost 3 bases, J lost 5 bases, and 19 bases lay in between. The CDR3: CSVDYEQGFGETQYF. The DNA for the CDR3 is TGCAGCGTTGACTACGAGCAGGGATTTGGGGAGACCCAGTACTTC.

The rearrangement links TRBV27 to TRBJ2-5, with 8 positions matching TRBD1. This CDR3 has 16 amino acids. Germline CDR1 MNHEY, CDR2 SMNVEV (reference sequence). Trimming at V came to 1 base and at J to 5 bases, leaving 9 bases not matched to a gene. The CDR3 DNA reads as TGTGCCAGCAGTTTATATAGGGGGACAGGAGGCGAGACCCAGTACTTC. This sequence encodes CASSLYRGTGGETQYF.

This rearrangement joins TRBV5-1 to TRBJ1-1; D remains ambiguous. V was cut by 0 bases and J by 8 bases, with 5 bases left in between. Germline loops: CDR1 SGHRS, CDR2 YFSETQ. CDR3 length equals 11 residues. The CDR3 protein is CASSLGQEAFF. As DNA, the CDR3 is TGCGCCAGCAGCTTGGGGCAGGAAGCTTTCTTT. Full variable domain (outside the CDR3, taken from reference TRBV5-1 and TRBJ1-1): KAGVTQTPRYLIKTRGQQVTLSCSPISGHRSVSWYQQTPGQGLQFLFEYFSETQRNKGNFPGRFSGRQFSNSRSEMNVSTLELGDSALYLCASSLGQEAFFGQGTRLTVV.

The chain carries TRBV7-9 and TRBJ2-7, with TRBD1 as a possible D gene (6 bases). Germline CDR1 and CDR2: SEHNR and FQNEAQ (reference sequence). The CDR3 consists of 15 residues. V lost 8 bases, J lost 1 base, and 18 bases lay in between. The CDR3 here is CASGETRGRSYEQYF. CDR3 DNA sequence: TGTGCCAGCGGAGAGACCAGGGGCAGGTCCTACGAGCAGTACTTC.

V and J are TRBV27 and TRBJ2-3, with TRBD2 as a possible D gene (5 bases). V was shortened by 6 bases and J by 5 bases, with 9 bases between the two germline ends. The CDR3 loop spans 12 amino acids. Germline values: CDR1 MNHEY, CDR2 SMNVEV (reference sequence). The CDR3 DNA reads as TGTGCCAGCAGCATCGGAGGAGATACGCAGTATTTT. This sequence encodes CASSIGGDTQYF.

The chain carries TRBV6-5 and TRBJ2-7; D not resolved. The V end lost 0 bases, the J end lost 7 bases, and 7 bases lay between the germline ends. This CDR3 region has 12 residues. CDR1 MNHEY and CDR2 SVGAGI come from the germline V gene. DNA of the CDR3: TGTGCCAGCAGTTACTCGACCGGGGAGCAGTACTTC. It yields the protein CASSYSTGEQYF.

This chain connects TRBV18 to TRBJ1-5; D not certain. V lost 5 bases to trimming and J lost 0 bases, with 11 bases between them. The CDR3 totals 15 residues. Germline-derived CDR1 and CDR2 are KGHSH and LQKENI. CDR3 nucleotide sequence: TGTGCCAGCTCAGGTAGTATCTCTAGCAATCAGCCCCAGCATTTT. It codes for CASSGSISSNQPQHF.

DNA for the CDR3: TGCGCCAGCAGCTTTTGGGACAGGGAAAATGAAAAACTGTTTTTT. Protein sequence: CASSFWDRENEKLFF. The V call is TRBV5-1, the J call TRBJ1-4, with TRBD1 matching over 9 bases. The J segment lost 5 bases and the V segment lost 2 bases, leaving 4 bases of the junction unmatched. This CDR3 has 15 residues. Germline V gene sequence: CDR1 SGHRS, CDR2 YFSETQ.

V usage is TRBV19 and J usage is TRBJ2-5; the D gene is possibly TRBD1 (6 bases). CDR1 is LNHDA and CDR2 is SQIVND in the germline V gene (reference sequence). This CDR3 spans 16 amino acids. Trimming cost V 2 bases and J 3 bases, with 16 bases left between them. CDR3 DNA: TGTGCCAGTAGTATACAGGGGAATCTGAGGGAAGAGACCCAGTACTTC. Amino acid sequence: CASSIQGNLREETQYF.

The chain links TRBV28 to TRBJ2-5; TRBD2 matches at 9 bases. Unmatched junction bases numbered 15, after V lost 5 bases and J lost 5 bases. This CDR3 spans 17 amino acids. Germline CDR1 and CDR2: MDHEN and SYDVKM. CDR3 DNA sequence: TGTGCCAGCAGTGACATAGCGGGAGACCTACTGGGGGAGACCCAGTACTTC. Protein product: CASSDIAGDLLGETQYF.

This clone was seen a single time. The V and J genes are TRBV6-5 and TRBJ2-7; 11 nucleotides match TRBD1. V lost 6 bases to trimming and J lost 1 base; unmatched junction nucleotides: 5. The CDR3 runs to 15 residues. The germline CDR1 and CDR2 sequences are MNHEY and SVGAGI. CDR3 sequence: CASSPGQGVSYEQYF. In nucleotides, the CDR3 is TGTGCCAGCAGCCCGGGACAGGGGGTTTCCTACGAGCAGTACTTC.

The chain couples TRBV11-2 to TRBJ1-2, with D possibly TRBD1 on 6 matching bases. The V gene's germline CDR1 is SGHAT and CDR2 FQNNGV. V was shortened by 1 base and J by 6 bases, with 12 bases between the two germline ends. The CDR3 sequence is 14 residues long. The CDR3 reads CASSLVGPGDGYTF. The CDR3 DNA is TGTGCCAGCAGCTTAGTAGGGCCAGGGGATGGCTACACCTTC.